The 19 T cell receptor beta chains given below trace back to one sample, sequenced in a study of response to subunit inactivated influenza vaccine. Each CDR3 protein gets one entry after TCRdb re-called the RT-PCR reads with MiXCR. The repertoire consists of about 500,000 distinct CDR3 sequences, with around 7.9% occurring once and the leading ten covering less than 15%. The sample was PBMCs from blood, taken around 25 months after vaccination. These receptors were obtained from a man aged 45-69 years who received an inactivated influenza vaccine.

This sequence joins TRBV6-1 and TRBJ2-1, with TRBD2 matching over 12 bases. This CDR3 is built from 17 residues. The germline V gene has CDR1 MNHNS and CDR2 SASEGT. V dropped 6 bases and J dropped 0; count of bases not matched to a gene: 6. Here the CDR3 DNA reads TGTGCCAGCAGCGGACGGACTAGCGGGGACTCCTACAATGAGCAGTTCTTC. Its protein is CASSGRTSGDSYNEQFF.

This clonotype was counted between two and nine times. V is TRBV28 and J is TRBJ1-2; possibly TRBD1 for D (5 bases). The CDR3 length is 13 residues. Germline V gene sequence: CDR1 MDHEN, CDR2 SYDVKM. Trimming took 4 bases from V and 8 from J, leaving 14 bases between them. CDR3 nucleotides: TGTGCCAGCAGTTCACCGGGGGGATTAGGCTACACCTTC. Its translation: CASSSPGGLGYTF.

This chain connects TRBV12-3 or TRBV12-4 to TRBJ1-2; D possibly corresponds to TRBD1 (5 bases). The CDR3 length is 15 residues. The V and J ends lost 5 bases and 1 base respectively, with 14 bases between them. The CDR3 DNA reads TGTGCCAGCAGTACAGTCCTTAGGGGTAACTATGGCTACACCTTC. It is translated as CASSTVLRGNYGYTF.

This chain uses TRBV24-1 with TRBJ2-1, with 7 positions matching TRBD2. The CDR3 is 16 amino acids. With 0 bases clipped from V and 0 bases from J, the junction kept 1 base outside the gene matches. Looked up from germline, CDR1 is KGHDR and CDR2 is SFDVKD. For the CDR3, the DNA is TGTGCCACCAGTGATTTGGGCGGGAGCTCCTACAATGAGCAGTTCTTC. It codes for CATSDLGGSSYNEQFF.

The chain carries TRBV10-2 and TRBJ2-2, with D tentatively TRBD1 or TRBD2 (5 bases each). Germline values: CDR1 WSHSY, CDR2 SAAADI. The length of the CDR3 is 11 residues. V was cut by 6 bases and J by 7 bases, with 6 bases left in between. CDR3 nucleotide sequence: TGCGCCAGCAGGAGGGGCGGGGAGCTGTTTTTT. Encoded protein: CASRRGGELFF.

The chain employs TRBV20-1 and TRBJ2-2; no definite D call. CDR1 DFQATT and CDR2 SNEGSKA come from the germline V gene (reference sequence). The length of the CDR3 is 12 residues. Trimming removed 5 bases at V and 5 bases at J, with 9 bases between. CDR3 sequence (DNA): TGCAGTGCTTCACCCCTTACCGGGGAGCTGTTTTTT. Translation gives CSASPLTGELFF.

Many counts were recorded for this clonotype. This chain connects TRBV12-3 or TRBV12-4 to TRBJ1-1, with TRBD1 matching over 8 bases. V gave up 3 bases and J gave up 5 bases; unmatched junction bases: 5. The CDR3 totals 14 residues. This CDR3 is CASSFARGQTEAFF. The DNA of the CDR3 is TGTGCCAGCAGTTTTGCCAGGGGGCAGACTGAAGCTTTCTTT.

V is TRBV28 and J is TRBJ2-7; 7 bases agree with TRBD1. Germline V gives CDR1 MDHEN, CDR2 SYDVKM. CDR3 length: 13 amino acids. V was clipped by 5 bases and J by 7 bases; unmatched bases: 8. CDR3 protein: CASSRQGPPEQYF. In nucleotides, the CDR3 is TGTGCCAGCAGTCGACAGGGACCTCCGGAGCAGTACTTC. The whole variable domain, filled in from reference TRBV28 and TRBJ2-7, reads DVKVTQSSRYLVKRTGEKVFLECVQDMDHENMFWYRQDPGLGLRLIYFSYDVKMKEKGDIPEGYSVSREKKERFSLILESASTNQTSMYLCASSRQGPPEQYFGPGTRLTVT.

V usage is TRBV5-1 and J usage is TRBJ1-2; 7 nucleotides match TRBD1. V shed 7 bases and J 7 bases; nucleotides not matched to a gene: 13. Germline V gene lookup returns CDR1 SGHRS and CDR2 YFSETQ. There are 14 residues in the CDR3. CDR3 sequence: CASGSGQNFIGYTF. In DNA form, the CDR3 reads TGCGCCAGCGGATCGGGACAGAATTTTATTGGCTACACCTTC. Supplemented by reference TRBV5-1 and TRBJ1-2, the full variable domain reads KAGVTQTPRYLIKTRGQQVTLSCSPISGHRSVSWYQQTPGQGLQFLFEYFSETQRNKGNFPGRFSGRQFSNSRSEMNVSTLELGDSALYLCASGSGQNFIGYTFGSGTRLTVV.

This clonotype came up many times. This chain links TRBV20-1 with TRBJ2-1, with a possible D match to TRBD2 (5 bases). The CDR3 contains 14 residues. Germline assignment: CDR1 DFQATT and CDR2 SNEGSKA (reference sequence). Between the trimmed V and J ends, which lost 5 bases and 6 bases, there was a span of 17 bases. The CDR3 DNA sequence: TGCAGTGCTGAGGAAGGACTGCCCCCCAATGAGCAGTTCTTC. It yields the protein CSAEEGLPPNEQFF.

This clonotype was seen a handful of times. The J gene is TRBJ2-1, the V gene TRBV7-2; 10 positions agree with TRBD2. Per germline, CDR1 SGHTA and CDR2 FQGNSA. This CDR3 region has 16 residues. The V and J ends lost 6 bases and 4 bases, in that order; junction bases with no gene match: 9. The CDR3 region has the DNA TGTGCCAGCAGTAAGACCCGGACTAGCGGATACAATGAGCAGTTCTTC. Amino acids: CASSKTRTSGYNEQFF.

This clonotype has ten or more counts. The genes are TRBV5-1 and TRBJ2-6; D remains ambiguous. The germline gives CDR1 SGHRS, CDR2 YFSETQ. Trimming removed 7 bases at V and 2 bases at J, with 13 bases between. The CDR3 contains 15 residues. The CDR3 nucleotides are TGCGCCAGCCGGCCCGCGGATACTGGGGCCAACGTCCTGACTTTC. Amino acids: CASRPADTGANVLTF.

The gene calls are TRBV6-2 or TRBV6-3 and TRBJ1-5, with TRBD1 as a possible D gene (5 bases). This CDR3 has 15 residues. Germline CDR1 and CDR2: MNHEY and SVGEGT. V was cut by 6 bases and J by 1 base, with 13 bases left in between. This chain's CDR3 is CASREQGWSNQPQHF. The CDR3 bases are TGTGCCAGCAGGGAGCAGGGCTGGAGCAATCAGCCCCAGCATTTT.

This clonotype was recorded many times. This CDR3 is CSVGETYNEQFF. The CDR3 DNA is TGCAGCGTTGGGGAAACCTACAATGAGCAGTTCTTC. This chain uses TRBV29-1 with TRBJ2-1, with unresolved D. This CDR3 comprises 12 residues. The V gene lost 4 bases and the J gene lost 2 bases, with 6 bases spanning the gap. Germline V CDR1 and CDR2: SQVTM, ANQGSEA.

This clonotype occurred many times. The rearrangement links TRBV11-3 to TRBJ2-2; D perhaps matches TRBD2 (5 bases). This CDR3 region has 12 residues. In germline, CDR1 is SGHNT, CDR2 YENEEA. V lost 3 bases and J lost 6, with 5 bases in between. The CDR3 spells CASSLRAGELFF. The CDR3 DNA is TGTGCCAGCAGCTTGAGGGCCGGGGAGCTGTTTTTT. The complete variable domain, with remaining parts taken from reference TRBV11-3 and TRBJ2-2, reads EAGVVQSPRYKIIEKKQPVAFWCNPISGHNTLYWYLQNLGQGPELLIRYENEEAVDDSQLPKDRFSAERLKGVDSTLKIQPAELGDSAVYLCASSLRAGELFFGEGSRLTVL.

The genes are TRBV20-1 and TRBJ2-3, with D hard to call. V lost 0 bases, J lost 2 bases, and 9 bases lay in between. CDR1 and CDR2 (germline): DFQATT, SNEGSKA (reference sequence). This CDR3 comprises 14 residues. The CDR3 coding sequence is TGCAGTGCTAGAGAGAGTAGAGCCACAGATACGCAGTATTTT. It codes for CSARESRATDTQYF.

This clonotype occurred a few times. The chain couples TRBV7-3 to TRBJ2-5, with D perhaps given as TRBD1 or TRBD2 (5 bases each). V gave up 5 bases and J gave up 2 bases, with 9 bases separating them. This CDR3 contains 13 residues. Germline V gene sequence: CDR1 SGHTA, CDR2 FQGTGA. The chain's CDR3 is CASSMGPQETQYF. For the CDR3, the DNA is TGTGCCAGCAGCATGGGACCTCAAGAGACCCAGTACTTC.

This clonotype was seen repeatedly, ten times or more. The genes are TRBV7-3 and TRBJ2-7; 8 bases are shared with TRBD1. The CDR3 consists of 15 residues. V lost 2 bases to trimming and J lost 3 bases; unmatched junction nucleotides: 6. Germline V CDR1 and CDR2: SGHTA, FQGTGA. CDR3 residues: CASSLETTGGYEQYF. The CDR3 DNA reads TGTGCCAGCAGCTTAGAGACCACAGGGGGCTACGAGCAGTACTTC. Drawing the rest from reference TRBV7-3 and TRBJ2-7, the complete variable domain is GAGVSQTPSNKVTEKGKYVELRCDPISGHTALYWYRQSLGQGPEFLIYFQGTGAADDSGLPNDRFFAVRPEGSVSTLKIQRTERGDSAVYLCASSLETTGGYEQYFGPGTRLTVT.

This clonotype has ten or more counts. The V and J genes are TRBV6-2 or TRBV6-3 and TRBJ1-6; D is ambiguous. The germline V gene has CDR1 MNHEY and CDR2 SVGEGT. V was clipped by 6 bases and J by 0 bases, with 15 bases between them. This CDR3 has 17 residues. The CDR3 coding sequence is TGTGCCAGCAGCTACCGCCCTCGGATCTCCTATAATTCACCCCTCCACTTT. It codes for CASSYRPRISYNSPLHF.